This T cell receptor beta chain was captured by sequencing in a study of beta chain features in type 1 diabetes. Study in general: Age, gender and cell yields were similar between patients and healthy donors. Study-level findings and limits: Patients with type 1 diabetes showed fewer VDJ junction insertions and more deletions.

This clone was seen a few times. What it binds is not known. What was sequenced were expressed TCRB transcripts, since all of the isolated RNA had been reverse transcribed. Only in-frame clones appear in the TCRdb table, and some are missing; sequencing was by immunoSEQ multiplex PCR. The sample shows fewer than 250,000 clones, around 14% of them seen only once. Populations isolated by sorting all had purity greater than 95%. Germline assignment: CDR1 LNHNV and CDR2 YYDKDF (reference sequence). The CDR3 totals 18 residues. J gave up 2 bases and V 0 bases, and 9 bases lay outside the gene matches. The sequencing input was naive CD4+ T cells from blood. This chain uses TRBV15 with TRBJ2-3, with 9 bases aligning to TRBD2. The sequence came from a woman aged 40-49 years in good health. The chain's CDR3 is CATSRDLPQRGVTDTQYF. DNA for the CDR3: TGTGCCACCAGCAGAGATCTCCCTCAGCGGGGGGTCACAGATACGCAGTATTTT.